The TCR beta chain described here comes from a study of blood T cell repertoires in COVID-19 (dated by TCRdb to between 2020 and 2021). A note on the overall study: Samples from collaborators originated in the United States, Italy and Spain and spanned both the acute and convalescent phases of COVID-19. Samples were obtained from the ongoing ImmuneRACE study (first 160 participants) and from 950 to 1,500 subjects provided by 6 global collaborators. Where HLA class I and class II types were available, the types were taken from metadata supplied by the sample provider, not from assay-based typing. The repertoires were made available in a free public database intended to serve as a resource for research on the immune response to SARS-CoV-2. Subjects who had been exposed to COVID-19, were actively infected with it, or had recovered from it provided the deeply sampled blood TCRbeta repertoires that made up the dataset. Nearly every sample came with metadata listing a de-identified subject ID, COVID-19 status, age in years and sex. The prospective study material was composed of cDNA or gDNA derived from T cells, B-cell-depleted T cells, or PBMCs.

What the study reported, not specific to this receptor: How much clinical and demographic metadata was included differed by source and by participant, and the metadata was provided uncurated.

The collaborating institutions used their own protocols to collect whole blood in K2EDTA tubes. For TCRbeta analysis, collaborators shipped samples in one of three forms: frozen whole blood, isolated PBMCs, or DNA extracted from either of those sample types. Points on this clone: Its antigen is currently not known. No qualities accompany the bases; no much larger clone lies one base away.

V loses 0 bases at its end and J loses 1 base; junction bases beyond the gene matches: 12. Measured from the cysteine to the phenylalanine, the CDR3 is 19 residues long. Just CDR3 DNA is preserved here, 57 bases in frame from base 1. CDR1 and CDR2, per the germline V gene, are SGHTS and YDEGEE. TCRbeta CDR3 regions were amplified from genomic DNA by means of the immunoSEQ Assay, a bias-controlled multiplex PCR. The study's own analysis went as follows. The number of nucleated cells in each sample was estimated by amplification of reference gene primers within the assay. Sequence reads were collapsed and filtered to measure the absolute abundance of every unique TCRbeta CDR3 rearrangement. Productive Simpson clonality was computed per sample as the square root of Simpson's diversity index over productive rearrangements. The table comes from immuneACCESS by way of TCRdb, which keeps in-frame sequences with V and J called. Part of the clones is missing from these tables; in studies checked, under half for an unresolved V gene and the rest for unknown reasons. The D gene and trimming were derived from the DNA, and the V and J assignments and clone size from that table. This sample comprises tens of thousands of clones, 82% of them detected only once. Jointly, the top ten make up around 21% of the sample.

The receptor was derived from an older woman with acute or convalescent COVID-19. Recombination joined TRBV5-8 with TRBJ1-5, and 8 junction bases match TRBD1. Specimen: peripheral blood. The CDR3: CASSLEMWKTGVSNQPQHF. The nucleotide sequence reads TGTGCCAGCAGCTTGGAGATGTGGAAGACAGGGGTCAGCAATCAGCCCCAGCATTTT.